These 20 T cell receptor beta chains originate from one sample sequenced in a study of shared clonotypes between healthy human individuals. The table came from immunoSEQ multiplex PCR; TCRdb's copy has only in-frame clones and leaves some out. The sample comprises 950,000 to 1,100,000 clones, around 78% of which are singletons, and 0.61% rests with the top ten. Sequenced material: memory CD4+ T cells from PBMCs. As for subset: CD45RA-negative fraction. These receptors came from a man aged 18-30 years in good health. Some clones in this sample may be carry-over from other donors' samples.

The chain employs TRBV13 and TRBJ2-5, with 9 nucleotides matching TRBD1. This CDR3 contains 14 residues. V lost 5 bases and J lost 5; bases outside the gene matches: 6. Germline V gene lookup returns CDR1 PRHDT and CDR2 FYEKMQ (reference sequence). CDR3 amino acids: CASSTGQGDETQYF. CDR3 nucleotides: TGTGCCAGCAGCACGGGACAGGGTGACGAGACCCAGTACTTC.

The chain has TRBV4-1 and TRBJ2-1; TRBD2 is a possible D gene (7 bases). This CDR3 has 17 amino acids. Germline V gene data show CDR1 as MGHRA and CDR2 as YSYEKL. The V gene lost 1 base and the J gene lost 6 bases, with 19 bases spanning the gap. The DNA for the CDR3 is TGCGCCAGCAGCCAAGGGGGGGGCGGCCCGGTGGGCAATGAGCAGTTCTTC. Translated, it gives CASSQGGGGPVGNEQFF.

This clone was recorded many times. The V gene is TRBV28, the J gene TRBJ2-4, with D possibly matching TRBD2 (5 bases). Per the germline V gene, CDR1 is MDHEN and CDR2 is SYDVKM. The CDR3 sequence is 14 residues long. The V end lost 7 bases, the J end lost 0 bases, and 10 bases lay between the germline ends. In DNA, the CDR3 is TGTGCCAGCACCTCCCTAGCAGCCAAAAACATTCAGTACTTC. Translating it yields CASTSLAAKNIQYF. The complete variable domain, with remaining parts taken from reference TRBV28 and TRBJ2-4, reads DVKVTQSSRYLVKRTGEKVFLECVQDMDHENMFWYRQDPGLGLRLIYFSYDVKMKEKGDIPEGYSVSREKKERFSLILESASTNQTSMYLCASTSLAAKNIQYFGAGTRLSVL.

The chain has TRBV5-4 and TRBJ2-5; D might be TRBD1 or TRBD2, each matching 7 bases. Germline CDR1 SGHNT, CDR2 YYREEE (reference sequence). Trimming pared 4 bases from V and 2 bases from J, leaving 24 bases between. The CDR3 is 18 amino acids. The CDR3 DNA reads as TGTGCCAGCAGCCCGCAGGGGGGGACCTCGGAACGGCAAGAGACCCAGTACTTC. Protein product: CASSPQGGTSERQETQYF.

This clone is a singleton in its sample. The J gene is TRBJ2-7, the V gene TRBV6-5, with 8 bases lining up with TRBD2. The CDR3 spans 13 residues. Germline trimming cut 6 bases from V and 6 bases from J; bases unmatched to any gene: 7. The V gene's germline CDR1 is MNHEY and CDR2 SVGAGI. The CDR3 nucleotides are TGTGCCAGCAGCCTTCCGGGGGGGCGCGAGCAGTACTTC. Its translation is CASSLPGGREQYF.

This clone was observed once. This chain connects TRBV7-2 to TRBJ2-5, with TRBD2 matching 13 bases. Trimming removed 1 base from V and 2 bases from J; junction bases left unmatched: 1. From germline, CDR1 is SGHTA and CDR2 FQGNSA. This CDR3 region has 16 residues. CDR3 nucleotide sequence: TGTGCCAGCAGCTTAGGGGGACTAGCGGGACAAGAGACCCAGTACTTC. Translation: CASSLGGLAGQETQYF.

To note about this clone: Other DNA variants within this sample encode the same CDR3. V gene TRBV11-3 combines with J gene TRBJ2-1, with a possible D match to TRBD2 (5 bases). CDR1 and CDR2 (germline): SGHNT, YENEEA. Trimming took 3 bases from V and 8 from J, leaving 8 bases between them. The CDR3 sequence is 12 residues long. The chain's CDR3 is CASSFSEDEQFF. DNA for the CDR3: TGTGCCAGCAGCTTTAGCGAGGATGAGCAGTTCTTC. Combining the CDR3 with reference TRBV11-3 and TRBJ2-1 gives the whole variable domain EAGVVQSPRYKIIEKKQPVAFWCNPISGHNTLYWYLQNLGQGPELLIRYENEEAVDDSQLPKDRFSAERLKGVDSTLKIQPAELGDSAVYLCASSFSEDEQFFGPGTRLTVL.

The chain employs TRBV28 and TRBJ1-1; a weak D match, TRBD1 (5 bases). The CDR3 spans 14 residues. Trimming cost V 4 bases and J 5 bases, with 14 bases left between them. CDR1 MDHEN and CDR2 SYDVKM come from the germline V gene. This chain's CDR3 is CASSSHRGETEAFF. As DNA, the CDR3 is TGTGCCAGCAGTTCTCATAGGGGTGAGACTGAAGCTTTCTTT. Full variable domain (missing parts from reference TRBV28 and TRBJ1-1): DVKVTQSSRYLVKRTGEKVFLECVQDMDHENMFWYRQDPGLGLRLIYFSYDVKMKEKGDIPEGYSVSREKKERFSLILESASTNQTSMYLCASSSHRGETEAFFGQGTRLTVV.

In the case of this clone: A much larger clone lies one base from this, so it may be a read error. CDR3 region: CASGSLDSFYGYTF. The DNA for the CDR3 is TGTGCCAGCGGTTCCCTGGACAGTTTCTATGGCTACACCTTC. This sequence joins TRBV28 and TRBJ1-2, with a possible D match to TRBD1 (6 bases). Germline loops: CDR1 MDHEN, CDR2 SYDVKM. The V and J ends lost 8 bases and 4 bases respectively, with 17 bases between them. The CDR3 is 14 residues long.

The chain couples TRBV19 to TRBJ1-2; TRBD1 aligns across 10 bases. After removal of 5 bases from V and 8 bases from J, the junction contained 11 bases not matched to a gene. The CDR3 extends over 15 amino acids. Germline-derived CDR1 and CDR2 are LNHDA and SQIVND (reference sequence). This CDR3 is CASSPPGQGSGGYTF. The CDR3 bases are TGTGCCAGTAGTCCCCCGGGACAGGGGAGTGGGGGCTACACCTTC.

The chain combines TRBV30 with TRBJ1-2, with unresolved D. The germline V and J ends were trimmed by 5 bases and 4 bases, with 8 bases remaining between them. CDR1 and CDR2 (germline): GTSNPN, SVGIG (reference sequence). The CDR3 runs 11 residues. The CDR3 region is CAWGKTYGYTF. The CDR3 bases are TGTGCCTGGGGAAAAACCTATGGCTACACCTTC.

V and J are TRBV27 and TRBJ2-7; 7 nucleotides agree with TRBD2. This CDR3 contains 15 residues. Germline V gene sequence: CDR1 MNHEY, CDR2 SMNVEV (reference sequence). J gave up 1 base and V 5 bases, and 8 bases lay outside the gene matches. CDR3 residues: CASSPVASGSYEQYF. Written as DNA, the CDR3 is TGTGCCAGCAGTCCCGTGGCTAGCGGTTCCTACGAGCAGTACTTC.

This chain joins TRBV10-3 and TRBJ2-7; D is uncertain. V was trimmed by 1 base and J by 0 bases, leaving 10 bases between them. The germline V gene has CDR1 ENHRY and CDR2 SYGVKD. This CDR3 is 15 amino acids long. The CDR3 coding sequence is TGTGCCATCAGTGAGTTAGGCCTAACCTCCTACGAGCAGTACTTC. Encoded protein: CAISELGLTSYEQYF.

V and J are TRBV5-3 and TRBJ2-7; 8 bases fit TRBD1. TRBV5-3 is filed as an ORF, its function uncertain. Trimming cost V 6 bases and J 4 bases; bases outside gene matches: 9. The CDR3 loop spans 14 amino acids. CDR3 nucleotide sequence: TGTGCCAGAACCCAGGGGGCTTGGCTATACGAGCAGTACTTC. Translation gives CARTQGAWLYEQYF.

The chain is built from TRBV2 and TRBJ1-1; D is undetermined. The CDR3 is 12 amino acids. The V and J ends lost 5 bases and 4 bases respectively, with 8 bases between them. CDR1 and CDR2 from the germline V gene are SNHLY and FYNNEI. The CDR3 DNA follows: TGTGCCAGCAGTCCGGATAGCACTGAAGCTTTCTTT. Protein sequence: CASSPDSTEAFF.

CDR3 in amino acids: CASSEIRQGVQFF. The CDR3 DNA reads TGTGCCAGCAGCGAAATTCGACAGGGGGTTCAGTTCTTC. The chain links TRBV9 to TRBJ2-1, with 9 bases lining up with TRBD1. The CDR3 extends over 13 amino acids. CDR1 is SGDLS, CDR2 YYNGEE, per germline. V shed 3 bases and J 13 bases; nucleotides not matched to a gene: 8. The full variable domain, with the rest looked up from reference TRBV9 and TRBJ2-1, is DSGVTQTPKHLITATGQRVTLRCSPRSGDLSVYWYQQSLDQGLQFLIQYYNGEERAKGNILERFSAQQFPDLHSELNLSSLELGDSALYFCASSEIRQGVQFFGPGTRLTVL.

The chain links TRBV18 to TRBJ2-5; tentatively, D is TRBD1 or TRBD2 (5 bases each). CDR3 length: 17 amino acids. Per the germline V gene, CDR1 is KGHSH and CDR2 is LQKENI. V dropped 2 bases and J dropped 0 bases, with 16 bases sitting between them. CDR3 residues: CASSPDRGRENQETQYF. The CDR3 DNA reads TGTGCCAGCTCACCAGACCGGGGCAGGGAAAACCAAGAGACCCAGTACTTC.

V usage is TRBV5-6 and J usage is TRBJ2-3; 9 nucleotides align to TRBD2. The length of the CDR3 is 17 residues. J was trimmed by 0 bases and V by 4 bases; bases with no gene match: 9. The germline CDR1 and CDR2 sequences are SGHDT and YYEEEE. CDR3 DNA: TGTGCCAGCAGCCAAATTCTGACTAGCGGAAGCACAGATACGCAGTATTTT. Translating it yields CASSQILTSGSTDTQYF.

This clone was found a few times. This chain uses TRBV7-6 with TRBJ2-2; possibly TRBD1 for D (5 bases). V was trimmed by 1 base and J by 2 bases, leaving 11 bases between them. Germline V lookup: CDR1 SGHVS, CDR2 FNYEAQ. This CDR3 is 16 amino acids long. The CDR3 bases are TGTGCCAGCAGCTTAGGACAGTTGTACAACACCGGGGAGCTGTTTTTT. Protein: CASSLGQLYNTGELFF.

V usage is TRBV19 and J usage is TRBJ1-4; D ambiguous. The germline V gene has CDR1 LNHDA and CDR2 SQIVND (reference sequence). V dropped 8 bases and J dropped 7 bases, with 11 bases sitting between them. The CDR3 spans 12 residues. CDR3 region: CASRQRREKLFF. CDR3 bases: TGTGCCAGTCGGCAGCGCCGTGAAAAACTGTTTTTT.